This TCR beta chain was observed in a study of CD8+ T cells in alopecia areata. General study findings and limits: Scalp samples also yield sequences of resident alphabeta T cells from normal skin. Clonality was higher in lesional than normal scalp, especially in alopecia totalis/universalis.

V was pared by 2 bases and J by 2 bases, with 1 base of the junction left unmatched. From germline, CDR1 is MDHEN and CDR2 SYDVKM. This CDR3 is 15 amino acids long. Comments on this clone: Its matching antigen is unknown.

As part of sample collection, lesional scalp punch biopsies and peripheral blood were taken from alopecia areata patients. Sorted populations comprised CD4+ and CD8+ T cells obtained from PBMCs. RNA, once extracted, was reverse transcribed into cDNA for use as the sequencing template. Profiling relied on immunoSEQ multiplex PCR, and the TCRdb table lists in-frame clones only, not all of them. The table has about 100,000 clones, approximately 61% seen once. Sequencing input: NKG2D-low CD8+ T cells sorted from blood. This chain links TRBV28 with TRBJ2-7, with 12 bases that match TRBD2. This sequence originates from a human donor with alopecia areata. This chain's CDR3 is CASSLPSGRAYEQYF. For the CDR3, the DNA is TGTGCCAGCAGTTTACCTAGCGGGAGGGCCTACGAGCAGTACTTC.